A single sample is the source of the 17 T cell receptor beta chains below, sequenced in a study of blood T cell repertoires in COVID-19. The assay was immunoSEQ multiplex PCR, and TCRdb's table has in-frame clones only and misses some. The table has around 150,000 clones, roughly 90% seen once. Sequencing input: peripheral blood. Receptors originate from a man aged 30 to 45 with COVID-19, enrolled during active disease.

The chain has TRBV19 and TRBJ1-2; D is undetermined. The CDR3 sequence is 15 residues long. Trimming took off 7 bases at V and 0 bases at J, with 15 bases between the two ends. Germline CDR1 is LNHDA and CDR2 is SQIVND (reference sequence). CDR3 DNA: TGTGCCAGTAACTCGATCCGAGAATCTAACTATGGCTACACCTTC. It is translated as CASNSIRESNYGYTF.

V gene TRBV7-3 combines with J gene TRBJ1-5; D remains unclear. Trimming cost V 7 bases and J 0 bases, with 19 bases left between them. The CDR3 runs 17 residues. Germline CDR1 SGHTA, CDR2 FQGTGA. The DNA of the CDR3 is TGTGCCAGCACTAAACTAGGTACAGATGATAGCAATCAGCCCCAGCATTTT. Residues: CASTKLGTDDSNQPQHF. Drawing the rest from reference TRBV7-3 and TRBJ1-5, the complete variable domain is GAGVSQTPSNKVTEKGKYVELRCDPISGHTALYWYRQSLGQGPEFLIYFQGTGAADDSGLPNDRFFAVRPEGSVSTLKIQRTERGDSAVYLCASTKLGTDDSNQPQHFGDGTRLSIL.

The chain joins TRBV12-3 or TRBV12-4 to TRBJ1-1; D unclear. V was cut by 10 bases and J by 4 bases, with 16 bases left in between. The CDR3 covers 13 residues. CDR3 in DNA: TGTGCCACCCTTAAGTTGGGAGGCACTGAAGCTTTCTTT. The encoded protein is CATLKLGGTEAFF.

The chain uses TRBV18 and TRBJ2-1; D is possibly TRBD1 (5 bases). Between the trimmed V and J ends, which lost 0 bases and 8 bases, there was a span of 17 bases. The CDR3 covers 16 residues. The germline gives CDR1 KGHSH, CDR2 LQKENI. The CDR3 region is CASSPPSGWIRDEQFF. The CDR3 DNA sequence: TGTGCCAGCTCACCACCTTCAGGGTGGATAAGGGATGAGCAGTTCTTC.

This clone has just one count. V gene TRBV5-4 combines with J gene TRBJ2-1; 8 positions match TRBD2. Germline trimming cut 2 bases from V and 7 bases from J; bases unmatched to any gene: 8. The CDR3 contains 15 residues. Germline CDR1 and CDR2: SGHNT and YYREEE (reference sequence). The CDR3 DNA reads TGTGCCAGCAGCTTAATTCCGGGAGGGATGAATGAGCAGTTCTTC. As protein: CASSLIPGGMNEQFF.

The gene calls are TRBV5-1 and TRBJ2-2; tentative D call: TRBD1 (6 bases). CDR1 and CDR2 from the germline V gene are SGHRS and YFSETQ. The CDR3 contains 14 residues. The V end lost 4 bases, the J end lost 6 bases, and 13 bases lay between the germline ends. The CDR3 reads CASSRPGAPGELFF. The CDR3 nucleotides read TGCGCCAGCAGCCGTCCAGGGGCCCCCGGGGAGCTGTTTTTT.

The sample holds one count of this clone. The V and J genes are TRBV6-5 and TRBJ1-5; 7 bases agree with TRBD1. J lost 1 base, V lost 6 bases, and 6 bases had no gene match. The CDR3 loop spans 15 amino acids. The germline gives CDR1 MNHEY, CDR2 SVGAGI. CDR3 sequence (DNA): TGTGCCAGCAGGTCCGGGACAGCAAGCAATCAGCCCCAGCATTTT. It yields the protein CASRSGTASNQPQHF.

This rearrangement joins TRBV28 to TRBJ2-7; the D gene is possibly TRBD1 (5 bases). Germline CDR1 and CDR2: MDHEN and SYDVKM. This CDR3 region has 14 residues. V was pared by 1 base and J by 0 bases, with 7 bases between. The CDR3: CASSLLDSSYEQYF. CDR3 in DNA: TGTGCCAGCAGTTTATTAGACAGCTCCTACGAGCAGTACTTC.

J is TRBJ2-7 and V is TRBV10-3, with 9 bases aligning to TRBD1. Germline CDR1 is ENHRY and CDR2 is SYGVKD. This CDR3 region has 14 residues. J lost 2 bases, V lost 11 bases, and 10 bases had no gene match. The CDR3 region is CAASPGTGTYEQYF. DNA for the CDR3: TGTGCCGCCAGCCCCGGGACAGGGACCTACGAGCAGTACTTC.

The chain employs TRBV27 and TRBJ2-7; maybe TRBD1 (6 bases). CDR1 is MNHEY and CDR2 is SMNVEV in the germline V gene (reference sequence). Trimming stripped 2 bases from V and 2 bases from J, with 10 bases between. CDR3 length equals 14 residues. The CDR3 loop reads CASSLRQGPYEQYF. In nucleotides, the CDR3 is TGTGCCAGCAGTTTACGGCAGGGGCCCTACGAGCAGTACTTC.

V and J are TRBV2 and TRBJ1-1, with D maybe TRBD1 (5 bases). Germline loops: CDR1 SNHLY, CDR2 FYNNEI. CDR3 length: 11 amino acids. V was pared by 8 bases and J by 2 bases, with 6 bases between. CDR3 coding DNA: TGTGCCAGCGGGACTAACACTGAAGCTTTCTTT. Protein: CASGTNTEAFF.

This sequence joins TRBV10-3 and TRBJ2-7, with a weak D call TRBD2 (6 bases). Germline CDR1 reads ENHRY; CDR2 reads SYGVKD. CDR3 length: 13 residues. V was shortened by 9 bases and J by 0 bases, with 12 bases between the two germline ends. The CDR3 nucleotides read TGTGCCATATGGGACGGGAGCTCCTACGAGCAGTACTTC. Translation gives CAIWDGSSYEQYF.

This sequence joins TRBV3-1 (or the pseudogene TRBV3-2) and TRBJ1-1; D perhaps matches TRBD1 (5 bases). The CDR3 is 16 amino acids. Germline V gene sequence: CDR1 LGHDT, CDR2 YNNKEL (reference sequence). Trimming shortened V by 2 bases and J by 4 bases, and 17 bases separated the two germline ends. CDR3 residues: CASSQRYGARGTEAFF. The CDR3 DNA is TGTGCCAGCAGCCAACGGTATGGGGCGCGGGGCACTGAAGCTTTCTTT.

CDR3 sequence: CASISAGDRLFRNYGYTF. The CDR3 coding sequence is TGTGCCAGCATCTCCGCAGGGGACAGGCTTTTTCGAAACTATGGCTACACCTTC. J is TRBJ1-2 and V is TRBV27, with 8 bases fitting TRBD1. The CDR3 loop spans 18 amino acids. Germline V gives CDR1 MNHEY, CDR2 SMNVEV (reference sequence). The J segment lost 2 bases and the V segment lost 7 bases, leaving 18 bases of the junction unmatched.

J is TRBJ2-2 and V is TRBV7-6, with TRBD1 identical over 8 bases. There are 15 residues in the CDR3. The V and J ends lost 5 bases and 5 bases, in that order; junction bases with no gene match: 7. Germline V CDR1 and CDR2: SGHVS, FNYEAQ. CDR3 nucleotides: TGTGCCAGCAGCCAAGACAGGGGAGGAACCGGGGAGCTGTTTTTT. It encodes CASSQDRGGTGELFF.

The J gene is TRBJ1-2, the V gene TRBV6-5; the D is unclear. The CDR3 totals 12 residues. The germline V gene has CDR1 MNHEY and CDR2 SVGAGI. V dropped 2 bases and J dropped 5 bases, with 6 bases sitting between them. The DNA for the CDR3 is TGTGCCAGCAGTTACATCGGGTATGGCTACACCTTC. Translation gives CASSYIGYGYTF.

The genes are TRBV5-1 and TRBJ1-2, with TRBD1 matching 8 bases. Germline lookup yields CDR1 SGHRS and CDR2 YFSETQ. The CDR3 spans 13 residues. V shed 5 bases and J 6 bases; nucleotides not matched to a gene: 6. The CDR3 region is CASSFQGADGYTF. The CDR3 DNA reads TGCGCCAGCAGTTTCCAGGGGGCGGATGGCTACACCTTC.